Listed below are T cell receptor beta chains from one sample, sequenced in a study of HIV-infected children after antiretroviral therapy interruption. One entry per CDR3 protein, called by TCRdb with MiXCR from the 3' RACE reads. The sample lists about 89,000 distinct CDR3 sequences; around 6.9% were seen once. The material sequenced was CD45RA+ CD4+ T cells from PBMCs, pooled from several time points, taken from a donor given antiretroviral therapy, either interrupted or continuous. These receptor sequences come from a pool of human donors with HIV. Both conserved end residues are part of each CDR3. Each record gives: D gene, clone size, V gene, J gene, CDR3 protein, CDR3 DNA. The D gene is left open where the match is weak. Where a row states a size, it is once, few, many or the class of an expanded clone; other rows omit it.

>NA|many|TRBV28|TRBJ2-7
CASSFGGIGEQYF
TGTGCCAGCAGTTTCGGAGGAATTGGCGAGCAGTACTTC
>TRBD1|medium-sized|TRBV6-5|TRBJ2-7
CASSYVGQGFYEQYF
TGTGCCAGCAGTTACGTTGGACAGGGGTTCTACGAGCAGTACTTC
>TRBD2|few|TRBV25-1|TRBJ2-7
CASSDLAGGEQYF
TGTGCCAGCAGTGATCTAGCGGGGGGCGAGCAGTACTTC
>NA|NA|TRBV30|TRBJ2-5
CAWSVGQGKTQYF
TGTGCCTGGAGTGTAGGCCAGGGGAAGACCCAGTACTTC
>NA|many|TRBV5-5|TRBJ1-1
CASSLAPREEAFF
TGTGCCAGCAGCTTGGCCCCACGTGAGGAAGCTTTCTTT
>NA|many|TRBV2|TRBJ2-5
CASSGTEQETQYF
TGTGCCAGCAGTGGGACGGAACAAGAGACCCAGTACTTC
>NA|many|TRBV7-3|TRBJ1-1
CASSLGAVNTEAFF
TGTGCCAGCAGCTTAGGAGCGGTGAACACTGAAGCTTTCTTT
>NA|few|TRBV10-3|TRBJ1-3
CAISPSGNTIYF
TGTGCCATCAGCCCGTCCGGAAACACCATATATTTT
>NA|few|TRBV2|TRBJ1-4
CASSKEKLFF
TGTGCCAGCAGTAAGGAAAAACTGTTTTTT
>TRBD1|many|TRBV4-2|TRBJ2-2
CASSPRSTGGSAGELFF
TGTGCCAGCAGCCCGAGGAGTACAGGGGGCAGCGCCGGGGAGCTGTTTTTT
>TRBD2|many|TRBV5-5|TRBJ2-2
CASSLRREGRTGELFF
TGTGCCAGCAGCTTGAGACGGGAGGGCCGGACCGGGGAGCTGTTTTTT
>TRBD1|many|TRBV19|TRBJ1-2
CASTPDRVRYGYTF
TGTGCCAGTACCCCGGACAGGGTCCGGTATGGCTACACCTTC
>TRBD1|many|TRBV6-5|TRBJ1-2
CASSYAQGASYTF
TGTGCCAGCAGTTACGCACAGGGGGCCAGCTACACCTTC
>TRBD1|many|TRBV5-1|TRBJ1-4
CASSPWGQRNEKLFF
TGCGCCAGCAGCCCCTGGGGACAGAGAAATGAAAAACTGTTTTTT
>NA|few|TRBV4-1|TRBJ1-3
CASSQVFSATGNTIYF
TGCGCCAGCAGCCAAGTATTCTCAGCTACTGGAAACACCATATATTTT
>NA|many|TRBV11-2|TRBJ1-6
CASSLGGRAQNSPLHF
TGTGCCAGCAGCTTAGGAGGCAGGGCCCAAAATTCACCCCTCCACTTT
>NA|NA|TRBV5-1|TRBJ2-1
CASSSPGHFYNEQFF
TGCGCCAGCAGCTCCCCGGGACACTTCTACAATGAGCAGTTCTTC
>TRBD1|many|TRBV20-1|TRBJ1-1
CSATGQGVTEAFF
TGCAGTGCCACTGGACAGGGGGTAACTGAAGCTTTCTTT
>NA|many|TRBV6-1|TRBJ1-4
CASGYRVTATNEKLFF
TGTGCCAGCGGGTACAGGGTAACTGCAACTAATGAAAAACTGTTTTTT
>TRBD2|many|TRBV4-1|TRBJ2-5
CASSQDFRAREGLETQYF
TGCGCCAGCAGCCAAGATTTTCGTGCGCGGGAGGGCCTGGAGACCCAGTACTTC
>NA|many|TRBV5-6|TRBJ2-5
CASSLNQETQYF
TGTGCCAGCAGCTTAAACCAAGAGACCCAGTACTTC
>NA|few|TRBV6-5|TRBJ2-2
CASSYSTMAGELFF
TGTGCCAGCAGTTACTCGACGATGGCCGGGGAGCTGTTTTTT
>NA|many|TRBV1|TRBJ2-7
CTSSRTGLVNEQYF
TGCACCAGCAGTCGGACAGGGCTCGTGAACGAGCAGTACTTC
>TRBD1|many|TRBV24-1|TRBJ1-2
CATIVGRQGLSNYGYTF
TGTGCCACCATTGTTGGGAGACAGGGCTTAAGTAACTATGGCTACACCTTC
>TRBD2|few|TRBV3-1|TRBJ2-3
CASSLTSGIDTQYF
TGTGCCAGCAGCCTTACTAGCGGGATAGATACGCAGTATTTT
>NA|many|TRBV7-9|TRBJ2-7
CASSLGLTGTEQYF
TGTGCCAGCAGCTTAGGATTAACCGGGACAGAGCAGTACTTC
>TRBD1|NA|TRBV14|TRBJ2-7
CASSQDRGPFEEQYF
TGTGCCAGCAGCCAAGACAGGGGGCCATTTGAAGAGCAGTACTTC
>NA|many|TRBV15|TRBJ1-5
CATSAQRPQPQHF
TGTGCCACCAGCGCCCAGCGGCCTCAGCCCCAGCATTTT
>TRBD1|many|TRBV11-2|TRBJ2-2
CASSLVTGVTGELFF
TGTGCCAGCAGCTTAGTCACAGGGGTCACCGGGGAGCTGTTTTTT
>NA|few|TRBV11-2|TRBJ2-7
CASSRLEGLNF
TGTGCCAGCAGCCGATTGGAAGGGTTGAACTTC
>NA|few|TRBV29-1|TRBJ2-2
CSVGNAGTGELFF
TGCAGCGTGGGAAATGCGGGCACCGGGGAGCTGTTTTTT
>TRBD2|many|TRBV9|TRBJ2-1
CASSFQSGRVNNEQFF
TGTGCCAGCAGCTTCCAAAGCGGGAGGGTCAACAATGAGCAGTTCTTC
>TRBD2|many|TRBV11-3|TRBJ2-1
CASSLDQLAGNNEQFF
TGTGCCAGCAGCTTAGACCAACTAGCGGGGAACAATGAGCAGTTCTTC
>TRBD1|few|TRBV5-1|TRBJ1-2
CASSLDGTGLYGYTF
TGCGCCAGCAGCTTGGATGGGACAGGACTCTATGGCTACACCTTC
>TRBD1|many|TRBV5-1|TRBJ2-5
CASSPETGTVETQYF
TGCGCCAGCAGCCCCGAAACCGGGACAGTTGAGACCCAGTACTTC
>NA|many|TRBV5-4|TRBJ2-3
CASSSGPAGSGTDTQYF
TGTGCCAGCAGCTCCGGCCCTGCAGGGTCGGGAACAGATACGCAGTATTTT
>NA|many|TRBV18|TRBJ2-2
CASSPPGRSGAGELFF
TGTGCCAGCTCACCACCAGGGAGGTCGGGCGCCGGGGAGCTGTTTTTT
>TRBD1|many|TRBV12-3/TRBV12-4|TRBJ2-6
CASSLTGGLLSGANVLTF
TGTGCCAGCAGCCTGACAGGGGGCCTTCTCTCTGGGGCCAACGTCCTGACTTTC
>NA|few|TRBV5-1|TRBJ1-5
CASSPGGGPHQPQHF
TGCGCCAGCAGCCCGGGGGGGGGGCCGCATCAGCCCCAGCATTTT
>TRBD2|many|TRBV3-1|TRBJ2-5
CASSPTTLAGKETQYF
TGTGCCAGCAGCCCGACCACACTAGCGGGAAAAGAGACCCAGTACTTC
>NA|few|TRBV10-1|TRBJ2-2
CASAEWGTGELFF
TGCGCCAGCGCTGAATGGGGCACCGGGGAGCTGTTTTTT
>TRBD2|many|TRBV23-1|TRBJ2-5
CASSRTSGRNGETQYF
TGCGCCAGCAGTCGGACTAGCGGGAGGAATGGGGAGACCCAGTACTTC
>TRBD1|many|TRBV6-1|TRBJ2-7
CASSRDRDSYEQYF
TGTGCCAGCAGTAGGGACAGGGACTCCTACGAGCAGTACTTC
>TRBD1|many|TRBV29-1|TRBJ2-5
CSGGQGAETQYF
TGCAGCGGGGGACAGGGGGCTGAGACCCAGTACTTC
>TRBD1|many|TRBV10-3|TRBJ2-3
CAISKGQGYADTQYF
TGTGCCATCAGTAAGGGACAGGGTTACGCAGATACGCAGTATTTT
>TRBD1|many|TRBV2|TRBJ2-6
CASSEVVTGLGANVLTF
TGTGCCAGCAGTGAAGTGGTGACAGGGCTTGGGGCCAACGTCCTGACTTTC
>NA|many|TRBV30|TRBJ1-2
CAWSVQGVGYGYTF
TGTGCCTGGAGTGTACAAGGGGTAGGCTATGGCTACACCTTC
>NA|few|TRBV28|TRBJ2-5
CASREGRMETQYF
TGTGCCAGCAGGGAGGGCCGAATGGAGACCCAGTACTTC
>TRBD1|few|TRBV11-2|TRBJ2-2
CASSLDLGQGAGELFF
TGTGCCAGCAGCTTAGATCTGGGACAGGGGGCCGGGGAGCTGTTTTTT
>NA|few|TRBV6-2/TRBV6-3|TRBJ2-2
CATLGLERTGELFF
TGTGCCACCCTGGGCCTTGAACGGACCGGGGAGCTGTTTTTT
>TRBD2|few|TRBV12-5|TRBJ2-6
CASGWEGLPGANVLTF
TGTGCTAGTGGTTGGGAGGGGCTTCCGGGGGCCAACGTCCTGACTTTC
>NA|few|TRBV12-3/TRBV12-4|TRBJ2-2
CASSLRTVRNTGELFF
TGTGCCAGCAGTTTAAGGACAGTCCGGAACACCGGGGAGCTGTTTTTT
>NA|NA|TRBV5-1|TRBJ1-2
CASSLGDNYGYTF
TGCGCCAGCAGCTTGGGCGATAACTATGGCTACACCTTC
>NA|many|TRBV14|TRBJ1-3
CASSQVGGVAGNTIYF
TGTGCCAGCAGCCAAGTAGGAGGGGTCGCTGGAAACACCATATATTTT
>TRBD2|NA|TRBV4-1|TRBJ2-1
CASSQVSSGVSYNEQFF
TGCGCCAGCAGCCAAGTATCTAGCGGGGTCTCCTACAATGAGCAGTTCTTC
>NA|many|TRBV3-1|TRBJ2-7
CASSQGYEQYF
TGTGCCAGCAGCCAGGGCTACGAGCAGTACTTC
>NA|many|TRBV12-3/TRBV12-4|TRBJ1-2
CASSLGARGQGGYTF
TGTGCCAGCAGTTTAGGGGCTCGGGGGCAGGGTGGCTACACCTTC
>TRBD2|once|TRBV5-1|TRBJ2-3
CASSPGTSGSSDTQYF
TGCGCCAGCAGCCCTGGGACTAGCGGGAGTTCAGATACGCAGTATTTT